Here is one T cell receptor (beta chain) with its context. Its antigen remains unidentified. This entry belongs to a study of OX40 agonist ivuxolimab in advanced cancers. Libraries were prepared by immunoSEQ multiplex PCR; TCRdb keeps only in-frame clonotypes and omits some of them. The sample contains about 48,000 clones, approximately 80% of which appear only once. This CDR3 contains 16 residues. V was clipped by 1 base and J by 5 bases, with 15 bases between them. Germline CDR1 LNHDA, CDR2 SQIVND (reference sequence). Study findings and constraints: Clonal expansion was seen in CD4+ and CD8+ blood T cells by week 6 at 0.1 to 3.0 mg/kg.

The chain links TRBV19 to TRBJ1-5; D perhaps matches TRBD1 (5 bases). The TCR originated in an adult with an advanced solid tumor such as melanoma, head and neck, liver or kidney cancer. The material sequenced was CD4+ or CD8+ T cells sorted from blood, taken in a trial of the OX40 agonist ivuxolimab. CDR3 coding DNA: TGTGCCAGTAGTATAGGTCGGGGCAGGTGGGATCAGCCCCAGCATTTT. Its protein product is CASSIGRGRWDQPQHF.